This T cell receptor beta chain emerged from a study of shared T cell receptors in the human thymus. Sequenced by immunoSEQ multiplex PCR; TCRdb stores in-frame clones only, minus some. The top ten clones hold more than 0.01% of a sample with hundreds of thousands of clones, around 85% of them seen once. The CDR3 is 20 residues long. V was pared by 0 bases and J by 6 bases, with 19 bases of the junction left unmatched. Germline assignment: CDR1 MGHRA and CDR2 YSYEKL. This sample also appeared in a second study, on human thymus T cells. Per that paper: Samples came from healthy Finnish infants during open corrective cardiac surgery. It was from resections taken during corrective heart surgery that the thymus tissue came. Apparent skewing of V and J gene usage characterized both thymic and blood repertoires. Related reports documented highly overlapping thymic repertoires among unrelated individuals.

This chain connects TRBV4-1 to TRBJ2-1; 8 nucleotides line up with TRBD1. The sample was thymocytes. This clonotype originated in a girl less than two years old with a congenital heart defect. The CDR3 sequence: CASSQESAGGNWVIVNEQFF. In DNA form, the CDR3 reads TGCGCCAGCAGCCAAGAATCGGCAGGGGGCAATTGGGTTATCGTCAATGAGCAGTTCTTC.